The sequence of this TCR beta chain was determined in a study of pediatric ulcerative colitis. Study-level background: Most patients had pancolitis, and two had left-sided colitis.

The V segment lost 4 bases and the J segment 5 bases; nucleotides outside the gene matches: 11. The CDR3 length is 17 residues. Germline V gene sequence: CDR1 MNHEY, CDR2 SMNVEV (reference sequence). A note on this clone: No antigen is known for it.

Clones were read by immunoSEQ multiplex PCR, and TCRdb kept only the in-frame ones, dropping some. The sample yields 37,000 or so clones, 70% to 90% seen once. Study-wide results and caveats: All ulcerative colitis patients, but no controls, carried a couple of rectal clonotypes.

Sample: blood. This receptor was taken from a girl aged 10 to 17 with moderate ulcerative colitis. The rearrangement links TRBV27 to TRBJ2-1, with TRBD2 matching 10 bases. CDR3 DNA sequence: TGTGCCAGCAGTTCCGCCCCCACTAGCGGGACCAACAATGAGCAGTTCTTC. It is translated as CASSSAPTSGTNNEQFF.